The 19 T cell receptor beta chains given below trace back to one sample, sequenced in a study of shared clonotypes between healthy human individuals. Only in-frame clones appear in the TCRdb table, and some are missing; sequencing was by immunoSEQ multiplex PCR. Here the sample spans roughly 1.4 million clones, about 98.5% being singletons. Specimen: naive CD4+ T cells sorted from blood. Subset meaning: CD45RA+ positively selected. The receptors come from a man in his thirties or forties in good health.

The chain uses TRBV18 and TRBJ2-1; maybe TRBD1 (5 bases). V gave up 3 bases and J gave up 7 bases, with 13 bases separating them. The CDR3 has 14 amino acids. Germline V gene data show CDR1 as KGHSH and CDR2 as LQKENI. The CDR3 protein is CASSPPDSKNEQFF. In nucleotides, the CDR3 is TGTGCCAGCTCACCGCCCGACAGTAAAAATGAGCAGTTCTTC.

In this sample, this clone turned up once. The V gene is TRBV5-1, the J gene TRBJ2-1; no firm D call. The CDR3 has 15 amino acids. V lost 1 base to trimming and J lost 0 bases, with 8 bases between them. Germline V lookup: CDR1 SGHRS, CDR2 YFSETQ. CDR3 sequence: CASSLMSSSYNEQFF. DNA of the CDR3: TGCGCCAGCAGCTTGATGTCTAGCTCCTACAATGAGCAGTTCTTC. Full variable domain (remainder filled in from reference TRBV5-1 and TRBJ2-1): KAGVTQTPRYLIKTRGQQVTLSCSPISGHRSVSWYQQTPGQGLQFLFEYFSETQRNKGNFPGRFSGRQFSNSRSEMNVSTLELGDSALYLCASSLMSSSYNEQFFGPGTRLTVL.

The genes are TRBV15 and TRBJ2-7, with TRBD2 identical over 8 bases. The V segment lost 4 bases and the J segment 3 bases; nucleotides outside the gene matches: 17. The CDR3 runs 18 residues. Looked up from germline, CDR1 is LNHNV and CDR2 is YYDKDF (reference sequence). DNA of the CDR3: TGTGCCACCAGCAAGGGGCTAGCGGGTAGACGGAAGAACTACGAGCAGTACTTC. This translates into CATSKGLAGRRKNYEQYF.

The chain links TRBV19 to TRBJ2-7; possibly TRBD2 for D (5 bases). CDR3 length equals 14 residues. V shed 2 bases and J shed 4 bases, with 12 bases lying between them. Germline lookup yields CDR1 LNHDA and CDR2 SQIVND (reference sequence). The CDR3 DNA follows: TGTGCCAGTAGTATACGGGGAGAAAGTTACGAGCAGTACTTC. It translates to CASSIRGESYEQYF.

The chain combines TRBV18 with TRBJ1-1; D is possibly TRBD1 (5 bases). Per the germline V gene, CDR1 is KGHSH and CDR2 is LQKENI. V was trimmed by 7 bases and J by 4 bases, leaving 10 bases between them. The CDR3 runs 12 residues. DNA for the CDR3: TGTGCCAGCTGTTCCCAGGGCACTGAAGCTTTCTTT. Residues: CASCSQGTEAFF.

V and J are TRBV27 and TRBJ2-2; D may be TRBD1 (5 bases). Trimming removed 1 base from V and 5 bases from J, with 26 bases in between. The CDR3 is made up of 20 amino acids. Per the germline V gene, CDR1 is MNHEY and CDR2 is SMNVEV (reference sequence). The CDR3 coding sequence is TGTGCCAGCAGTTTATTTACCATATCCTTGGGGATCGGACAAACCGGGGAGCTGTTTTTT. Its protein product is CASSLFTISLGIGQTGELFF.

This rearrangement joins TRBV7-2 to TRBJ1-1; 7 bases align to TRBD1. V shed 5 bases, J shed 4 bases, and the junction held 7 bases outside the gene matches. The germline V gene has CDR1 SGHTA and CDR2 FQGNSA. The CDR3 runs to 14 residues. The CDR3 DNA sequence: TGTGCCAGCAGCCCCGACAGGGTTAGCACTGAAGCTTTCTTT. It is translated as CASSPDRVSTEAFF.

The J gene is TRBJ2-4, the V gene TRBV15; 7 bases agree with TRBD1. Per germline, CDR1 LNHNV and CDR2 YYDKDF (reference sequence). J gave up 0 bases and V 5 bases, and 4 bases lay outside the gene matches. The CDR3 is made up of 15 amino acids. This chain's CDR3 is CATSSGTVAKNIQYF. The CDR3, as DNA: TGTGCCACCAGCTCCGGGACAGTAGCCAAAAACATTCAGTACTTC. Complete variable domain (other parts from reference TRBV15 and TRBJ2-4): DAMVIQNPRYQVTQFGKPVTLSCSQTLNHNVMYWYQQKSSQAPKLLFHYYDKDFNNEADTPDNFQSRRPNTSFCFLDIRSPGLGDTAMYLCATSSGTVAKNIQYFGAGTRLSVL.

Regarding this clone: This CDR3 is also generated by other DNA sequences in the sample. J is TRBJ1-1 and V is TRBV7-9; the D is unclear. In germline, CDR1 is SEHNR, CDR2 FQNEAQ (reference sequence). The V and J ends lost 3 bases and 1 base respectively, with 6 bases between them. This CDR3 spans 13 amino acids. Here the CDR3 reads CASSFQENTEAFF. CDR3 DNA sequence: TGTGCCAGCAGCTTTCAGGAGAACACTGAAGCTTTCTTT.

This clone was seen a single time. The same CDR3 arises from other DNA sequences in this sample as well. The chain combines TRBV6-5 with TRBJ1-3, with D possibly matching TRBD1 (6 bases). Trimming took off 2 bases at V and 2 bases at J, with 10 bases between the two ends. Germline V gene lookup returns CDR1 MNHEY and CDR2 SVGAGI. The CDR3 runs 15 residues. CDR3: CASSYLGGTGNTIYF. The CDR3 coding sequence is TGTGCCAGCAGTTACCTTGGGGGCACTGGAAACACCATATATTTT.

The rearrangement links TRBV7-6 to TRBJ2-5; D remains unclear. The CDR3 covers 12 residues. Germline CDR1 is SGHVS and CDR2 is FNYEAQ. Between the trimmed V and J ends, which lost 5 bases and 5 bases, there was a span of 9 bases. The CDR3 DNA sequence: TGTGCCAGCAGCCCTGCTAGGGAGACCCAGTACTTC. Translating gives CASSPARETQYF.

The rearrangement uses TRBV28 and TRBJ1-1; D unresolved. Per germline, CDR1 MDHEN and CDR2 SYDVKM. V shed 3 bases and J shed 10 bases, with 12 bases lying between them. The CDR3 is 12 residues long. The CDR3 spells CASSFLQQGAFF. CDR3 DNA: TGTGCCAGCAGTTTTTTGCAACAAGGAGCTTTCTTT.

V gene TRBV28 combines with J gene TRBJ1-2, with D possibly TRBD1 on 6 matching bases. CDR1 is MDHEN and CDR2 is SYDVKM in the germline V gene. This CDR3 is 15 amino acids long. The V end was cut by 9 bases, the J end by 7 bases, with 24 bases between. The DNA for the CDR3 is TGTGCCAGTGGATCCGTTGGGGGCCTATTGGGTGGCTACACCTTC. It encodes CASGSVGGLLGGYTF.

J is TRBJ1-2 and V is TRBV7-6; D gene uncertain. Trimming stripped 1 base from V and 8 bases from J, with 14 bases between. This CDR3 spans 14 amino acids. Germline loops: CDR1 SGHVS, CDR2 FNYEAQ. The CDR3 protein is CASSLGTALGGYTF. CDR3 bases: TGTGCCAGCAGCTTAGGGACGGCCCTCGGGGGCTACACCTTC.

The CDR3 reads CASSLTGVSNQPQHF. CDR3 nucleotide sequence: TGTGCCAGCAGTTTGACAGGGGTCAGCAATCAGCCCCAGCATTTT. V gene TRBV28 combines with J gene TRBJ1-5; 8 nucleotides align to TRBD1. V shed 3 bases, J shed 1 base, and the junction held 2 bases outside the gene matches. The germline gives CDR1 MDHEN, CDR2 SYDVKM. The CDR3 is 15 residues long.

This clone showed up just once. DNA for the CDR3: TGTGCCAGCAGAGGACAGGGAGGGAGTAATGAAAAACTGTTTTTT. It encodes CASRGQGGSNEKLFF. J is TRBJ1-4 and V is TRBV6-1; TRBD1 matches at 8 bases. The length of the CDR3 is 15 residues. Germline CDR1 reads MNHNS; CDR2 reads SASEGT. The trim removed 6 bases at V and 4 bases at J, leaving 7 bases unmatched.

The DNA of the CDR3 is TGTGCCAGCAGCTTTTTAGCCGAGGGGACGCTCGTCCCCCAGCATTTT. Amino acid sequence: CASSFLAEGTLVPQHF. This chain joins TRBV5-6 and TRBJ1-5, with D possibly being TRBD1 (5 bases). The germline CDR1 and CDR2 sequences are SGHDT and YYEEEE. Trimming left V 2 bases short and J 10 bases short, with 22 bases between. There are 16 residues in the CDR3. Supplemented by reference TRBV5-6 and TRBJ1-5, the full variable domain reads DAGVTQSPTHLIKTRGQQVTLRCSPKSGHDTVSWYQQALGQGPQFIFQYYEEEERQRGNFPDRFSGHQFPNYSSELNVNALLLGDSALYLCASSFLAEGTLVPQHFGDGTRLSIL.

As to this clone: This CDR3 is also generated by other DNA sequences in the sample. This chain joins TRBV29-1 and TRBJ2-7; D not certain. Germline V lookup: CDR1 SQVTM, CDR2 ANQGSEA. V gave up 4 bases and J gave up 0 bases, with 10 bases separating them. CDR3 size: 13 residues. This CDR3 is CSVVGRFSYEQYF. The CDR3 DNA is TGCAGCGTTGTTGGAAGGTTCTCCTACGAGCAGTACTTC.

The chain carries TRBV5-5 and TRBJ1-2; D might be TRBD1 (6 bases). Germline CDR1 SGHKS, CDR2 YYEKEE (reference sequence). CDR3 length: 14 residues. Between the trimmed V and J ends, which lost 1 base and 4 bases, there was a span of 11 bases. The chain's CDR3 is CASSLLGTPYGYTF. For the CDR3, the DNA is TGTGCCAGCAGCTTGTTGGGGACACCCTATGGCTACACCTTC.